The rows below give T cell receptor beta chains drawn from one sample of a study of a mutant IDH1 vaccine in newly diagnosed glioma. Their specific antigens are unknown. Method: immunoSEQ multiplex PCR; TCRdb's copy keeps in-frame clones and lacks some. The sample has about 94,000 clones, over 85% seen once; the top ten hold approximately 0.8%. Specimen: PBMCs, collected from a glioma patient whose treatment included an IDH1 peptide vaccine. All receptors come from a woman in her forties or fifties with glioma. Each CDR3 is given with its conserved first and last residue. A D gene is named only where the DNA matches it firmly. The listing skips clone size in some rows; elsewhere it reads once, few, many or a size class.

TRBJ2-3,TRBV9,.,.,CASSVEGYGADTQYF,TGTGCCAGCAGCGTAGAGGGGTACGGGGCAGATACGCAGTATTTT
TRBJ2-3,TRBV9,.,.,CASSVEGTDTQYF,TGTGCCAGCAGCGTAGAAGGTACAGATACGCAGTATTTT
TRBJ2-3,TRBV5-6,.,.,CASSLRSASSNTDTQYF,TGTGCCAGCAGCTTGCGCAGCGCGTCTTCGAACACAGATACGCAGTATTTT
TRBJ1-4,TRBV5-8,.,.,CASSLAGRGKLFF,TGTGCCAGCAGCTTGGCGGGACGGGGAAAACTGTTTTTT
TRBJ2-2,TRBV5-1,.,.,CASSSTDVGELFF,TGCGCCAGCAGCTCAACAGACGTCGGGGAGCTGTTTTTT
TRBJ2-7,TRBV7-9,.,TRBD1,CASSRGQYYSSYEQYF,TGTGCCAGCAGTCGGGGACAGTACTATAGCTCCTACGAGCAGTACTTC
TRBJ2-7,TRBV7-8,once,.,CASTRGASSYEQYF,TGTGCCAGCACCCGGGGGGCCAGCTCCTACGAGCAGTACTTC
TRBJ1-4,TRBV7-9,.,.,CASSLARPNEKLFF,TGTGCCAGCAGCTTAGCAAGACCTAATGAAAAACTGTTTTTT
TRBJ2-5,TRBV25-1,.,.,CASTQRGMSQETQYF,TGTGCCAGCACCCAGCGAGGGATGTCCCAAGAGACCCAGTACTTC
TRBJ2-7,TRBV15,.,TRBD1,CATSRPGQGSAYEQYF,TGTGCCACCAGCAGACCGGGACAGGGGTCCGCCTACGAGCAGTACTTC
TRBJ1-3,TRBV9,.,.,CASSVGPPSSGNTIYF,TGTGCCAGCAGCGTCGGGCCGCCAAGCTCTGGAAACACCATATATTTT
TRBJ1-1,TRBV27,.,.,CASSLDSYTEAFF,TGTGCCAGCAGTTTGGACTCCTACACTGAAGCTTTCTTT
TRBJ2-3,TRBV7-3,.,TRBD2,CASSSGLAGAADTQYF,TGTGCCAGCAGCTCCGGACTAGCGGGAGCTGCGGATACGCAGTATTTT
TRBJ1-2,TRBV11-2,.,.,CASSLTGTDGYTF,TGTGCCAGCAGTTTAACGGGTACGGATGGCTACACCTTC
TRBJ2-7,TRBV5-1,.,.,CASSLVRGSYEQYF,TGCGCCAGCAGCTTGGTACGGGGGTCCTACGAGCAGTACTTC